The TCR beta chain described here comes from a study of cytomegalovirus exposure and HLA in healthy donors. A multiplex PCR was run with 60 Vbeta primers and 13 Jbeta primers. Clones were sequenced by immunoSEQ multiplex PCR, and TCRdb holds only the in-frame ones, with some missing. The repertoire table contains 65,000 to 80,000 clones. The germline CDR1 and CDR2 sequences are MNHEY and SVGAGI. This CDR3 is 15 amino acids long. Trimming left V 6 bases short and J 3 bases short, with 17 bases between. General study results and limits: One variant, a missense change in DCLRE1C, was linked in a later analysis to TCR beta V- and J-gene trimming. Analysis performed later found roughly 17,000 TCR beta sequences associated with HLA alleles at 0.05 false discovery rate. Cytomegalovirus status was reportedly diagnosed by the classifier with high sensitivity and specificity.

As concerns this clone: Its specificity is unknown.

The sample was PBMCs. This rearrangement joins TRBV6-5 to TRBJ1-2; no firm D call. The sequence was obtained from a man aged 30 to 39 in good health and CMV-seronegative. CDR3 in DNA: TGTGCCAGCAGCCGGTATGTTGCGCACTACTATGGCTACACCTTC. This gives the protein CASSRYVAHYYGYTF.